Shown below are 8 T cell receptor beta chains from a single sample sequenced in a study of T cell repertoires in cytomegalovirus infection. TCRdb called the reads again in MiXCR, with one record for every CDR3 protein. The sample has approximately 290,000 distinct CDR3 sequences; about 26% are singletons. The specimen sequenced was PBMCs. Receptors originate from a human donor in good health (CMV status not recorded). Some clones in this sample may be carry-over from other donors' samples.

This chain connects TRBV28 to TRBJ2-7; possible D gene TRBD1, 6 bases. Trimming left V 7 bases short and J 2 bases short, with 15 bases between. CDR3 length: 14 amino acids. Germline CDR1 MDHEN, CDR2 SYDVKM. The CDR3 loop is CASTPGTHTYEQYF. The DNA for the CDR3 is TGTGCCAGCACCCCCGGGACACACACCTACGAGCAGTACTTC. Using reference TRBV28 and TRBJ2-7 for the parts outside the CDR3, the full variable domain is DVKVTQSSRYLVKRTGEKVFLECVQDMDHENMFWYRQDPGLGLRLIYFSYDVKMKEKGDIPEGYSVSREKKERFSLILESASTNQTSMYLCASTPGTHTYEQYFGPGTRLTVT.

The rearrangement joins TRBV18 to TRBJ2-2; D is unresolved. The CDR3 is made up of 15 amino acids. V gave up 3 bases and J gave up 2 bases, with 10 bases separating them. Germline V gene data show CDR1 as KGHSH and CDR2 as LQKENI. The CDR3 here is CASSPGQPNTGELFF. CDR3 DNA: TGTGCCAGCTCACCGGGCCAGCCTAACACCGGGGAGCTGTTTTTT.

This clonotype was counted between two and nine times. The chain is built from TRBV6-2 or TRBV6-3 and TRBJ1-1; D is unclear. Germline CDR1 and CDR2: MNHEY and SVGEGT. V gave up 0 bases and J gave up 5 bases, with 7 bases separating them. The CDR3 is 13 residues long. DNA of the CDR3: TGTGCCAGCAGTTACTCGGTAGGGACTGAAGCTTTCTTT. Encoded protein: CASSYSVGTEAFF.

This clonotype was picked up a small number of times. The CDR3 loop reads CASTLVWAGGQFF. The CDR3 coding sequence is TGTGCCAGCACCCTTGTATGGGCGGGGGGGCAGTTCTTC. This sequence joins TRBV12-3 or TRBV12-4 and TRBJ2-1, with 8 bases that match TRBD2. V was pared by 7 bases and J by 12 bases, with 11 bases of the junction left unmatched. There are 13 residues in the CDR3.

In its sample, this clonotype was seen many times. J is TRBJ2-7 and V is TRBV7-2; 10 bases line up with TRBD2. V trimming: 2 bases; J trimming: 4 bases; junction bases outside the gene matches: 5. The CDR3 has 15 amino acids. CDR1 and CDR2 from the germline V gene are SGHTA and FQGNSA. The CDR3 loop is CASSLQAGGPYEQYF. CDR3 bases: TGTGCCAGCAGCTTACAAGCGGGAGGGCCTTACGAGCAGTACTTC.

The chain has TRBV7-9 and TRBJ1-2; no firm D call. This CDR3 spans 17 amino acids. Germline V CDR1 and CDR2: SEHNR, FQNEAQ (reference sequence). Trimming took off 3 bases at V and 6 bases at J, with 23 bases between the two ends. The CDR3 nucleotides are TGTGCCAGCAGCTTCCCGGAGAGATTAACATCGCTTCATGGCTACACCTTC. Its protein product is CASSFPERLTSLHGYTF. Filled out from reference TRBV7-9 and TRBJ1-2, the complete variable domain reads DTGVSQNPRHKITKRGQNVTFRCDPISEHNRLYWYRQTLGQGPEFLTYFQNEAQLEKSRLLSDRFSAERPKGSFSTLEIQRTEQGDSAMYLCASSFPERLTSLHGYTFGSGTRLTVV.

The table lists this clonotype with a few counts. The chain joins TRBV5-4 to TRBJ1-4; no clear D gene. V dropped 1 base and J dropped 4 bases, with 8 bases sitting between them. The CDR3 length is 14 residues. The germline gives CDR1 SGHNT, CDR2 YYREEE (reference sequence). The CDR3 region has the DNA TGTGCCAGCAGCTTGATTGATCGTAATGAAAAACTGTTTTTT. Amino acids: CASSLIDRNEKLFF.

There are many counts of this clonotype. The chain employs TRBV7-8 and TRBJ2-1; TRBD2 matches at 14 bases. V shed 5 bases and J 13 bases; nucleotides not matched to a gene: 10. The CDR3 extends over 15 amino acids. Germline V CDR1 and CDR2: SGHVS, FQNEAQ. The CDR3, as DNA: TGTGCCAGCAGCCGTACGGGACTAGCGGGGGTTAGACAGTTCTTC. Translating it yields CASSRTGLAGVRQFF.